Detailed here is one T cell receptor beta chain. Antigen specificity is unknown. Repertoires were generated with immunoSEQ multiplex PCR, while TCRdb's copy carries only in-frame clones and drops some. The top ten clones hold roughly 5% of a sample with roughly 97,000 clones, 86% of them seen once. This specimen comes from a study of OX40 agonist ivuxolimab in advanced cancers. Study background: Prior checkpoint blockade (anti-PD-1, anti-PD-L1 or anti-CTLA-4) was permitted; around 40% had it. Study results and caveats: CD8+ T cells showed, on average, more clonal expansion than CD4+ cells.

Looked up from germline, CDR1 is SGHTA and CDR2 is FQGNSA. The CDR3 runs to 18 residues. V lost 0 bases and J lost 3; bases outside the gene matches: 6. The sample was CD4+ or CD8+ T cells sorted from blood, taken in a trial of the OX40 agonist ivuxolimab. This TCR came from an adult with an advanced solid tumor such as melanoma, head and neck, liver or kidney cancer. The chain combines TRBV7-2 with TRBJ2-4, with 12 bases fitting TRBD2. This chain's CDR3 is CASSLAPTSGSVKNIQYF. In DNA form, the CDR3 reads TGTGCCAGCAGCTTAGCACCGACTAGCGGGAGTGTCAAAAACATTCAGTACTTC.